Each of the 23 T cell receptor beta chains below was sequenced from the same sample in a study of identical twins. TCRdb passed the 5' RACE reads through MiXCR, listing each CDR3 protein once. Of more than 600,000 distinct CDR3 sequences in the sample, 15% to 20% were seen once. These records were also assigned to another study, of T cells expressing NK-cell markers.

Source material: PBMCs. These receptors originate from a woman younger than 30 in good health.

This clonotype has a handful of counts. V gene TRBV25-1 combines with J gene TRBJ2-7, with 7 bases fitting TRBD2. CDR3 length: 13 amino acids. V was clipped by 7 bases and J by 2 bases; unmatched bases: 5. Looked up from germline, CDR1 is MGHDK and CDR2 is SYGVNS. The CDR3 DNA reads TGTGCCAGCAAAAGCGGGACGACCTACGAGCAGTACTTC. Its protein product is CASKSGTTYEQYF.

This clonotype was seen a handful of times. The chain combines TRBV5-1 with TRBJ2-5, with TRBD2 matching over 8 bases. J lost 5 bases, V lost 4 bases, and 4 bases had no gene match. The length of the CDR3 is 13 residues. CDR1 SGHRS and CDR2 YFSETQ come from the germline V gene. CDR3: CASSIRLAETQYF. As DNA, the CDR3 is TGCGCCAGCAGCATCCGACTAGCGGAGACCCAGTACTTC.

The CDR3 DNA reads TGTGCCACCCGGGCATCTGTCGAGAATGGCTACACCTTC. It translates to CATRASVENGYTF. The V gene is TRBV10-3, the J gene TRBJ1-2; D gene unclear. Trimming shortened V by 10 bases and J by 6 bases, and 18 bases separated the two germline ends. From germline, CDR1 is ENHRY and CDR2 SYGVKD. The CDR3 length is 13 residues.

This chain connects TRBV6-5 to TRBJ2-7; 8 bases match TRBD1. The V gene's germline CDR1 is MNHEY and CDR2 SVGAGI. CDR3 length: 12 amino acids. Trimming took 6 bases from V and 6 from J; bases not matched to a gene: 4. The CDR3, as DNA: TGTGCCAGCAGCCAGGACAGGGCCGAGCAGTACTTC. Its protein is CASSQDRAEQYF.

This clonotype was counted a few times. CDR3 bases: TGTGCCAGCTCACCCGGAGTTTCGGTTGAGCAGTTCTTC. Residues: CASSPGVSVEQFF. The V gene is TRBV18, the J gene TRBJ2-1; D is uncertain. The germline V gene has CDR1 KGHSH and CDR2 LQKENI. V dropped 3 bases and J dropped 9 bases, with 12 bases sitting between them. The CDR3 is 13 amino acids.

The V and J genes are TRBV20-1 and TRBJ2-1, with D perhaps matching TRBD1 or TRBD2 (5 bases each). The CDR3 has 13 residues. Germline loops: CDR1 DFQATT, CDR2 SNEGSKA (reference sequence). Between the trimmed V and J ends, which lost 0 bases and 12 bases, there was a span of 15 bases. Here the CDR3 DNA reads TGCAGTGCTAGAGAAATCCCCCGGGGCGGGCAGTTCTTC. Translation: CSAREIPRGGQFF.

The chain links TRBV29-1 to TRBJ1-2, with a weak D call TRBD1 (5 bases). CDR3 size: 12 residues. Trimming removed 7 bases from V and 5 bases from J, with 14 bases in between. In germline, CDR1 is SQVTM, CDR2 ANQGSEA. In nucleotides, the CDR3 is TGCAGCGACGGGACGGGTCGATATGGCTACACCTTC. Residues: CSDGTGRYGYTF.

This chain links TRBV6-1 with TRBJ2-1; 8 bases are a match to TRBD2. Germline lookup yields CDR1 MNHNS and CDR2 SASEGT. V shed 9 bases, J shed 8 bases, and the junction held 9 bases outside the gene matches. CDR3 length: 13 amino acids. CDR3 in amino acids: CASRRTSIDEQFF. In DNA form, the CDR3 reads TGTGCCAGTCGGAGGACTAGCATCGATGAGCAGTTCTTC.

The genes are TRBV7-9 and TRBJ2-1; 11 nucleotides match TRBD2. The CDR3 extends over 17 amino acids. V shed 4 bases, J shed 6 bases, and the junction held 11 bases outside the gene matches. Germline CDR1 SEHNR, CDR2 FQNEAQ (reference sequence). The CDR3 spells CASSSSGLAAGFNEQFF. Written as DNA, the CDR3 is TGTGCCAGCAGCTCGTCGGGACTAGCGGCCGGTTTCAATGAGCAGTTCTTC.

The rearrangement uses TRBV7-9 and TRBJ2-1; D tentatively fits TRBD1 or TRBD2 (5 bases each). V lost 1 base to trimming and J lost 10 bases, with 11 bases between them. The CDR3 is 13 amino acids. The germline gives CDR1 SEHNR, CDR2 FQNEAQ (reference sequence). As DNA, the CDR3 is TGTGCCAGCAGCTTAGGTCCGGGGCGGGAGCAGTTCTTC. Its translation is CASSLGPGREQFF.

The chain uses TRBV6-4 and TRBJ2-1; 12 bases are a match to TRBD2. This CDR3 is built from 14 residues. V dropped 3 bases and J dropped 7; count of bases not matched to a gene: 1. Germline CDR1 is MRHNA and CDR2 is SNTAGT. The CDR3 nucleotides are TGTGCCAGCAGTGAAACTAGCGGGGGGAATGAGCAGTTCTTC. Its translation is CASSETSGGNEQFF.

This clonotype has just a few counts. The J gene is TRBJ1-1, the V gene TRBV3-1; 7 bases are shared with TRBD1. The V and J ends lost 4 bases and 7 bases, in that order; junction bases with no gene match: 3. The germline V gene has CDR1 LGHDT and CDR2 YNNKEL (reference sequence). The CDR3 contains 12 residues. CDR3 region: CASSLQGNEAFF. Here the CDR3 DNA reads TGTGCCAGCAGCCTACAGGGGAATGAAGCTTTCTTT. Using reference TRBV3-1 and TRBJ1-1 for the parts outside the CDR3, the full variable domain is DTAVSQTPKYLVTQMGNDKSIKCEQNLGHDTMYWYKQDSKKFLKIMFSYNNKELIINETVPNRFSPKSPDKAHLNLHINSLELGDSAVYFCASSLQGNEAFFGQGTRLTVV.

The chain uses TRBV7-2 and TRBJ2-7, with a possible D match to TRBD1 (7 bases). The CDR3 runs to 15 residues. Germline CDR1 SGHTA, CDR2 FQGNSA. Trimming removed 5 bases at V and 3 bases at J, with 17 bases between. DNA of the CDR3: TGTGCCAGCAGCCCCCTGTCCAGGGGGGACTACGAGCAGTACTTC. It encodes CASSPLSRGDYEQYF. Looking up the rest from reference TRBV7-2 and TRBJ2-7 gives the full variable domain: GAGVSQSPSNKVTEKGKDVELRCDPISGHTALYWYRQSLGQGLEFLIYFQGNSAPDKSGLPSDRFSAERTGGSVSTLTIQRTQQEDSAVYLCASSPLSRGDYEQYFGPGTRLTVT.

This clonotype was counted ten times or more. This sequence joins TRBV4-2 and TRBJ2-3; D is possibly TRBD2 (6 bases). CDR3 length: 13 amino acids. Germline lookup yields CDR1 LGHNA and CDR2 YNFKEQ. The germline V and J ends were trimmed by 1 base and 6 bases, with 8 bases remaining between them. The DNA of the CDR3 is TGTGCCAGCAGCCAAGGGGGGGTTGATACGCAGTATTTT. This gives the protein CASSQGGVDTQYF.

The rearrangement uses TRBV11-2 and TRBJ2-7; D ambiguous. Germline assignment: CDR1 SGHAT and CDR2 FQNNGV. The V end lost 3 bases, the J end lost 0 bases, and 9 bases lay between the germline ends. The CDR3 is 14 amino acids. The CDR3 bases are TGTGCCAGCAGCTTTGAGAGGAGCTCCTACGAGCAGTACTTC. Amino acids: CASSFERSSYEQYF.

This clonotype was seen ten or more times. V usage is TRBV12-3 or TRBV12-4 and J usage is TRBJ2-7; D is unresolved. The CDR3 is 13 amino acids. Trimming shortened V by 6 bases and J by 4 bases, and 13 bases separated the two germline ends. The CDR3 region is CASSPLPPYEQYF. CDR3 DNA: TGTGCCAGCAGCCCTTTACCCCCGTACGAGCAGTACTTC.

CDR3 in DNA: TGTGCCAGCAGCCAACTCTCCCCTACGGGTGAAGCTTTCTTT. This gives the protein CASSQLSPTGEAFF. The gene calls are TRBV3-1 and TRBJ1-1; no firm D call. V was cut by 2 bases and J by 7 bases, with 14 bases left in between. CDR1 is LGHDT, CDR2 YNNKEL, per germline (reference sequence). The CDR3 is 14 amino acids.

In its sample, this clonotype was seen many times. The gene calls are TRBV5-1 and TRBJ2-7; TRBD2 might be the D (5 bases). CDR3 length: 17 residues. The V end lost 0 bases, the J end lost 6 bases, and 22 bases lay between the germline ends. Germline V gene sequence: CDR1 SGHRS, CDR2 YFSETQ. CDR3: CASSLAPLSAPRVEQYF. The CDR3 bases are TGCGCCAGCAGCTTGGCCCCCCTCAGCGCACCGAGGGTCGAGCAGTACTTC.

This clonotype was observed a few times. This chain uses TRBV7-9 with TRBJ2-2; no clear D gene. V lost 0 bases and J 7 bases, leaving 6 bases between the germline ends. There are 13 residues in the CDR3. Per the germline V gene, CDR1 is SEHNR and CDR2 is FQNEAQ (reference sequence). The DNA of the CDR3 is TGTGCCAGCAGCTTAGCTCTAGGCGGGGAGCTGTTTTTT. It translates to CASSLALGGELFF.

This clonotype was observed a few times. The chain links TRBV14 to TRBJ1-2; TRBD1 aligns across 7 bases. The length of the CDR3 is 14 residues. Germline assignment: CDR1 SGHDN and CDR2 FVKESK. V shed 6 bases and J 3 bases; nucleotides not matched to a gene: 7. The CDR3 here is CASSRGGSDYGYTF. The DNA for the CDR3 is TGTGCCAGCAGTCGAGGGGGCTCCGACTATGGCTACACCTTC.

The chain employs TRBV2 and TRBJ1-6; D is undetermined. This CDR3 is built from 14 residues. Trimming took off 2 bases at V and 7 bases at J, with 9 bases between the two ends. Per the germline V gene, CDR1 is SNHLY and CDR2 is FYNNEI. The CDR3 DNA sequence: TGTGCCAGCAGTGAAACAAAAAGAAATTCACCCCTCCACTTT. Protein product: CASSETKRNSPLHF.

This clonotype was observed a single time. The chain is built from TRBV20-1 and TRBJ1-1; TRBD1 aligns across 9 bases. The CDR3 is 13 amino acids. Germline V gene lookup returns CDR1 DFQATT and CDR2 SNEGSKA (reference sequence). The V gene end was trimmed by 2 bases and the J gene end by 11 bases; junction bases not matched to a gene: 9. This chain's CDR3 is CSARPPGQGLAFF. CDR3 coding DNA: TGCAGTGCTAGACCCCCGGGACAGGGACTTGCTTTCTTT.

This clonotype was recorded a few times. This sequence joins TRBV6-1 and TRBJ2-7; 7 bases map to TRBD1. The CDR3 is made up of 13 amino acids. The J segment lost 2 bases and the V segment lost 6 bases, leaving 4 bases of the junction unmatched. Germline V gene sequence: CDR1 MNHNS, CDR2 SASEGT. The CDR3, as DNA: TGTGCCAGCAGACCCGACAGGGCCTACGAGCAGTACTTC. As protein: CASRPDRAYEQYF.